The 4 T cell receptor beta chains listed next were all sequenced from one sample in a study of shared clonotypes between healthy human individuals. The assay was immunoSEQ multiplex PCR, and TCRdb's table has in-frame clones only and misses some. The sample shows some 1.5 million clones, roughly 96% of them seen only once. The sequenced material came from naive CD4+ T cells sorted from blood. Subset here: CD45RA+ positively selected. The receptors come from a man aged 30-40 years in good health.

Of note for this clone: Other DNA sequences of this sample code for an identical CDR3. The chain carries TRBV7-9 and TRBJ1-3; D is unclear. Trimming cost V 5 bases and J 4 bases, with 3 bases left between them. CDR3 size: 11 residues. Germline V CDR1 and CDR2: SEHNR, FQNEAQ (reference sequence). The CDR3 region is CASSPGNTIYF. DNA of the CDR3: TGTGCCAGCAGCCCGGGAAACACCATATATTTT.

The rearrangement joins TRBV10-1 to TRBJ2-3; TRBD2 agrees at 9 bases. This CDR3 spans 19 amino acids. Trimming removed 2 bases from V and 4 bases from J; junction bases left unmatched: 16. The germline CDR1 and CDR2 sequences are WNHNN and SYGVQD (reference sequence). Here the CDR3 DNA reads TGCGCCAGCAGTGAGCCTGCTCGCGGGAGGGCCGTGTTCGCAGATACGCAGTATTTT. This encodes CASSEPARGRAVFADTQYF.

This chain joins TRBV5-1 and TRBJ1-4; a possible D gene is TRBD1 (6 bases). Trimming removed 4 bases from V and 0 bases from J, with 13 bases in between. The CDR3 is 16 amino acids. Germline values: CDR1 SGHRS, CDR2 YFSETQ. The CDR3 sequence: CASSLRQASTNEKLFF. The CDR3 DNA sequence: TGCGCCAGCAGCCTGAGACAGGCTTCAACTAATGAAAAACTGTTTTTT. The full variable domain, completed using reference TRBV5-1 and TRBJ1-4, is KAGVTQTPRYLIKTRGQQVTLSCSPISGHRSVSWYQQTPGQGLQFLFEYFSETQRNKGNFPGRFSGRQFSNSRSEMNVSTLELGDSALYLCASSLRQASTNEKLFFGSGTQLSVL.

This clone appeared once. The chain links TRBV27 to TRBJ2-7; D might be TRBD2 (6 bases). The CDR3 sequence is 14 residues long. Germline CDR1 MNHEY, CDR2 SMNVEV (reference sequence). Trimming shortened V by 5 bases and J by 5 bases, and 16 bases separated the two germline ends. For the CDR3, the DNA is TGTGCCAGCAGTCTCGGCGGGGCTAGGGACGAGCAGTACTTC. It specifies CASSLGGARDEQYF.